This T cell receptor (beta chain) was sequenced in a study of blood T cell repertoires in COVID-19. Trimming shortened V by 4 bases and J by 4 bases, and 14 bases separated the two germline ends. CDR3 length: 14 residues. Germline V gives CDR1 KGHSH, CDR2 LQKENI. Ages ranged from about 18 to 89 years, with residence in fewer than 25 US areas. Data came from immunoSEQ multiplex PCR; TCRdb stores just in-frame clones and leaves some out. The data contain more than 250,000 clones, 82% of them singletons. V gene TRBV18 combines with J gene TRBJ2-7; D is perhaps TRBD2 (5 bases). This clonotype was sampled from a man aged 40-55 years who had been exposed to COVID-19. Material: PBMCs or T cells enriched from blood (not recorded which). The CDR3 coding sequence is TGTGCCAGCTCACTGGTAAGCGGTCGTTACGAGCAGTACTTC. Translated: CASSLVSGRYEQYF.